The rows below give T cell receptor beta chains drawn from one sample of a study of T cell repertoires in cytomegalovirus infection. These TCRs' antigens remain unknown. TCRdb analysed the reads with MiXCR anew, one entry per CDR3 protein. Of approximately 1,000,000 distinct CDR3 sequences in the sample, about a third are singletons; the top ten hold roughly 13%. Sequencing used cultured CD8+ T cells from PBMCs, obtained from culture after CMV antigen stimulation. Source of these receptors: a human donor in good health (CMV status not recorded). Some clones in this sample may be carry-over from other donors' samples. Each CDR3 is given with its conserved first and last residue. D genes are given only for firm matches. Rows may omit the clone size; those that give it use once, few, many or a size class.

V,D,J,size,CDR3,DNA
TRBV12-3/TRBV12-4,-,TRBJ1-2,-,CASTTGFGYTF,TGTGCCAGCACTACAGGGTTTGGCTACACCTTC
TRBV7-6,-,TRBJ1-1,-,CASSLAEGDTNTEAFF,TGTGCCAGCAGCTTAGCGGAAGGTGACACCAACACTGAAGCTTTCTTT
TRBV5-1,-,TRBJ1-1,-,CASMEGGMNTEAFF,TGCGCCAGCATGGAGGGGGGGATGAACACTGAAGCTTTCTTT
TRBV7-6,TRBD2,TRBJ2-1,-,CASIQGRGGSNEQFF,TGTGCCAGCATCCAAGGGCGGGGGGGAAGCAATGAGCAGTTCTTC
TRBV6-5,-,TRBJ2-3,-,CASSYPRTDTQYF,TGTGCCAGCAGTTACCCTCGCACAGATACGCAGTATTTT
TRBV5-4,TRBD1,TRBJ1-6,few,CASSLDRAGSPLHF,TGTGCCAGCTCACTCGACAGGGCTGGTTCACCCCTCCACTTT
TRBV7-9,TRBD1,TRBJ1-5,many,CASSRGQGRQPQHF,TGTGCCAGCAGCCGAGGACAGGGCCGTCAGCCCCAGCATTTT
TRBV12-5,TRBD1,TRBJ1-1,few,CASAATGTEAFF,TGTGCTAGTGCCGCGACAGGGACTGAAGCTTTCTTT
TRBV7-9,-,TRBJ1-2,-,CASSPTDKNYGYTF,TGTGCCAGCAGCCCCACCGACAAGAACTATGGCTACACCTTC
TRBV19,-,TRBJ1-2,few,CASSYGAAGYTF,TGTGCCAGTAGTTATGGGGCTGCTGGCTACACCTTC
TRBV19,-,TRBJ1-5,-,CASSIDSLLSNQPQHF,TGTGCCAGTAGTATAGATTCGCTACTAAGCAATCAGCCCCAGCATTTT